These T cell receptor beta chains were read from a single sample in a study of blood T cell repertoires in COVID-19. Sequencing used immunoSEQ multiplex PCR; TCRdb keeps in-frame clones, though not all of them. The sample consists of more than 90,000 clones, 87% of them appearing once. The sample consisted of peripheral blood. The receptors shown here come from a woman aged 25 to 39 with acute or convalescent COVID-19. CDR3s include the opening cysteine and the closing phenylalanine or tryptophan. Fields, in order: J gene, D gene, V gene, CDR3 protein. The D gene is left open where the match is weak.

>TRBJ2-3|-|TRBV5-1
CASSSVTPQGTDTQYF
>TRBJ1-3|TRBD1|TRBV5-1
CASSSRDRTGGNTIYF
>TRBJ2-1|-|TRBV9
CASSLSPGLGNEQFF
>TRBJ1-5|-|TRBV6-4
CASSVESNQPQHF
>TRBJ2-7|TRBD1|TRBV9
CASSPFGTGSYEQYF
>TRBJ2-7|TRBD1|TRBV27
CASVPPGGVLRWDEQYF
>TRBJ1-5|-|TRBV7-8
CASSLSRGNQPQHF
>TRBJ1-2|TRBD1|TRBV9
CASSSRQGLFSYGYTF
>TRBJ2-1|TRBD2|TRBV19
CASSIRSGTSGGLRYFYNEQFF
>TRBJ1-1|TRBD1|TRBV27
CASSLSRTGPMNTEAFF
>TRBJ2-3|-|TRBV7-9
CASSLSLTRSDTQYF
>TRBJ1-2|-|TRBV19
CASRPGAQGRGYTF
>TRBJ1-2|TRBD1|TRBV28
CASRPPGQGNGYTF
>TRBJ1-4|-|TRBV20-1
CSALQGWKLFF
>TRBJ1-1|-|TRBV7-3
CASSLTGGNTEAFF
>TRBJ1-2|-|TRBV28
CASSLLIEGSDYGYTF
>TRBJ2-7|-|TRBV28
CASGGVGYEQYF
>TRBJ1-4|-|TRBV7-6
CASSLGAGVEKLFF
>TRBJ1-5|-|TRBV15
CATSPGGDQPQHF
>TRBJ2-3|TRBD1|TRBV5-1
CASSPGTGRSDTQYF
>TRBJ1-2|-|TRBV12-3/TRBV12-4
CASGDTAGRGYTF
>TRBJ1-1|TRBD1|TRBV15
CATSRGYTGGSAFF
>TRBJ1-1|TRBD1|TRBV5-1
CASSRGQINTEAFF
>TRBJ2-1|-|TRBV7-9
CASRKGGFYNEQFF
>TRBJ2-3|-|TRBV2
CASRERRTGDTQYF
>TRBJ1-4|-|TRBV30
CAWSGRGGYNEKLFF
>TRBJ1-3|-|TRBV9
CASSVSSEGNTIYF
>TRBJ1-3|-|TRBV7-9
CASLASSGNTIYF
>TRBJ1-5|-|TRBV27
CASSSPPLPQHF
>TRBJ1-1|-|TRBV3-1/TRBV3-2
CASSQDPGLFTEAFF
>TRBJ1-5|-|TRBV7-9
CASSLVLGMGEDCNQPQHF
>TRBJ2-7|TRBD1|TRBV5-6
CASSLVRDRSYEQYF
>TRBJ2-3|-|TRBV29-1
CSGLLRGILTSADTQYF
>TRBJ2-5|TRBD2|TRBV5-1
CASRPGLAGGETQYF
>TRBJ1-4|-|TRBV9
CASSVEAGTNEKLFF
>TRBJ2-3|-|TRBV11-1
CASSVRDTQYF
>TRBJ2-1|TRBD2|TRBV9
CASSVGGGPRNEQFF
>TRBJ1-1|-|TRBV7-8
CASSSVGRNTEAFF
>TRBJ2-7|TRBD1|TRBV28
CASSFRGTGNYEQYF
>TRBJ2-2|TRBD1|TRBV28
CASIRGQGFNTGELFF
>TRBJ2-3|TRBD2|TRBV7-2
CASSRMTSGGTDTQYF
>TRBJ2-7|-|TRBV6-6
CASSYPGDTYEQYF
>TRBJ1-4|-|TRBV28
CASSFGGTNEKLFF
>TRBJ2-7|TRBD1|TRBV28
CASSLKRDRGYEQYF
>TRBJ1-2|TRBD1|TRBV7-2
CASNPRGRGYGYTF
>TRBJ1-5|-|TRBV6-2/TRBV6-3
CASSYGQVANQPQHF
>TRBJ1-3|-|TRBV5-6
CASSFLGAGTGNTIYF
>TRBJ2-7|-|TRBV7-9
CASSWGGQEYEQYF
>TRBJ1-1|-|TRBV2
CASSETERYTEAFF
>TRBJ1-5|-|TRBV6-2/TRBV6-3
CASSYSQGGQPQHF
>TRBJ1-2|TRBD1|TRBV28
CASSLEVEGADYGYTF
>TRBJ2-7|-|TRBV9
CASSVGYGGGKYEQYF
>TRBJ1-1|-|TRBV5-1
CASSLAPGVVADTEAFF